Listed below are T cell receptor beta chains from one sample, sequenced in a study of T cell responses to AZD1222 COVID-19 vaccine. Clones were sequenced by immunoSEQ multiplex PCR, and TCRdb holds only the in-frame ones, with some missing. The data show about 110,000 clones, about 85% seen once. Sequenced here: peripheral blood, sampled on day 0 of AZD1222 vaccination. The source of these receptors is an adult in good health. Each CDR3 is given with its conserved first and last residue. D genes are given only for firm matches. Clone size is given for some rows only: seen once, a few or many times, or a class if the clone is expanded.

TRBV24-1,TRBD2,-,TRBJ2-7,TGTGCCACCAGTCCAGCGGGAGGGGACGAGCAGTACTTC,CATSPAGGDEQYF
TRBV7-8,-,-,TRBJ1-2,TGTGCCAGCAGCTTAGGGACTTCGGGCGGCTACACCTTC,CASSLGTSGGYTF
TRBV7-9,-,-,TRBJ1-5,TGTGCCAGCAGCCAGTCTCAGGGTAGCAATCAGCCCCAGCATTTT,CASSQSQGSNQPQHF
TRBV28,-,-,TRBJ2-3,TGTGCCTCAGGACTGGGATGGGAGCAGTATTTT,CASGLGWEQYF
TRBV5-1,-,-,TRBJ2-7,TGCGCCAGCAGCGGATCACAGGGCCCCAGCTACGAGCAGTACTTC,CASSGSQGPSYEQYF
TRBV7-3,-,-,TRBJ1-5,TGTGCCAGCAGCCCTGATCCCGGTCAGCCCCAGCATTTT,CASSPDPGQPQHF
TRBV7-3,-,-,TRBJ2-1,TGTGCCAGCAGCTTAACCCAGGGCCCCTACAATGAGCAGTTCTTC,CASSLTQGPYNEQFF
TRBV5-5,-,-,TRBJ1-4,TGTGCCAGCAGCTTGGATCTAAACGGGGCTAATGAAAAACTGTTTTTT,CASSLDLNGANEKLFF
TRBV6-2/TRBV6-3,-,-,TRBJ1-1,TGTGCCAGCAGTTACTCGATAGTGAACACTGAAGCTTTCTTT,CASSYSIVNTEAFF
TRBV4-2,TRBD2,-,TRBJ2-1,TGTGCCAGCAGCCAAGATCCCACTAGCGGGAGGGCCAATGAGCAGTTCTTC,CASSQDPTSGRANEQFF
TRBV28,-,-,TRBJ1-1,TGTGCCAGCATCTTTAGTACGGAGGGTGCTGAAGCTTTCTTT,CASIFSTEGAEAFF
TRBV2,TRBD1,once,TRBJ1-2,TGTGCCAGCAACCCGACCGGGACAGGAGCGAGCCACTATGGCTACACCTTC,CASNPTGTGASHYGYTF
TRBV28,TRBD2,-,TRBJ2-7,TGTGCCAGCAGTCCTCAACTAGCGGGAGGGATCTACGAGCAGTACTTC,CASSPQLAGGIYEQYF
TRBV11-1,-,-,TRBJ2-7,TGTGCCAGCAGCCCTGACAGGTCCTACGAGCAGTACTTC,CASSPDRSYEQYF
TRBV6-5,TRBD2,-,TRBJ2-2,TGTGCCAGCAGGGCGGGAGGGGAAACCGGGGAGCTGTTTTTT,CASRAGGETGELFF
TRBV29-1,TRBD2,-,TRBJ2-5,TGCAGCGTTGAGCCTAGCGGGTCCCAAGAGACCCAGTACTTC,CSVEPSGSQETQYF
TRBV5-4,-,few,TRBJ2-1,TGTGCCAGCAGCGGCACCGGGACACGGTACAATGAGCAGTTCTTC,CASSGTGTRYNEQFF
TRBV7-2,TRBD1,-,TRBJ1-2,TGTGCCAGCAGCTCACGGACAGGGTCCTATGGCTACACCTTC,CASSSRTGSYGYTF
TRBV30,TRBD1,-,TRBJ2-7,TGTGCCTGGACTAAGGACAGGGACGAGGGCGAGCAGTACTTC,CAWTKDRDEGEQYF